The following is a TCR beta chain sequence with its context. Other DNA sequences from this sample encode an identical CDR3 as well. This entry belongs to a study of shared clonotypes between healthy human individuals. J was trimmed by 4 bases and V by 0 bases; bases with no gene match: 2. CDR1 and CDR2 (germline): MNHEY, SVGAGI. The CDR3 totals 16 residues. The study ran the assay at deep level. The data were produced by immunoSEQ multiplex PCR, yet TCRdb's version contains in-frame clones alone and is incomplete. This table has nearly 2 million clones, roughly 94% appearing once. Cells designated naive CD8 were CD45RO-negative and were positively selected for CCR7, with terminally differentiated effector memory CD45RA+ cells excluded. Each donor was a Caucasian adult residing in Nashville, Tennessee.

The chain links TRBV6-5 to TRBJ2-1; 11 bases line up with TRBD2. This clonotype originated in a man aged 18 to 30 in good health. Material for sequencing was naive CD8+ T cells sorted from blood. CDR3 loop: CASSYSIAGGYNEQFF. In DNA, the CDR3 is TGTGCCAGCAGTTACTCGATAGCGGGAGGGTACAATGAGCAGTTCTTC.